This T cell receptor beta chain derives from a study of T cells in Graves' hyperthyroidism and ophthalmopathy. Germline V gives CDR1 SEHNR, CDR2 FQNEAQ (reference sequence). V was shortened by 3 bases and J by 3 bases, with 11 bases between the two germline ends. The CDR3 spans 14 residues. This clonotype was seen at least ten times. RNA transcripts yielded amplified TCR beta CDR3 regions. RT-PCR in the first round (using the HTBI primer set) targeted the TCR CDR3. TCRdb fed the multiplex PCR reads into MiXCR, producing one record per CDR3 protein. This sample has 300,000 to 400,000 distinct CDR3 sequences, with roughly 15% found just once. Uncontrolled infections, other autoimmune diseases, pregnancy or lactation led to exclusion of patients.

V is TRBV7-9 and J is TRBJ2-5; no definite D call. This sequence was found in a woman in her twenties or thirties with Graves' ophthalmopathy. The sequenced sample consisted of blood. The CDR3 here is CASSFLEAEETQYF. The CDR3 DNA follows: TGTGCCAGCAGCTTTCTAGAGGCAGAAGAGACCCAGTACTTC.